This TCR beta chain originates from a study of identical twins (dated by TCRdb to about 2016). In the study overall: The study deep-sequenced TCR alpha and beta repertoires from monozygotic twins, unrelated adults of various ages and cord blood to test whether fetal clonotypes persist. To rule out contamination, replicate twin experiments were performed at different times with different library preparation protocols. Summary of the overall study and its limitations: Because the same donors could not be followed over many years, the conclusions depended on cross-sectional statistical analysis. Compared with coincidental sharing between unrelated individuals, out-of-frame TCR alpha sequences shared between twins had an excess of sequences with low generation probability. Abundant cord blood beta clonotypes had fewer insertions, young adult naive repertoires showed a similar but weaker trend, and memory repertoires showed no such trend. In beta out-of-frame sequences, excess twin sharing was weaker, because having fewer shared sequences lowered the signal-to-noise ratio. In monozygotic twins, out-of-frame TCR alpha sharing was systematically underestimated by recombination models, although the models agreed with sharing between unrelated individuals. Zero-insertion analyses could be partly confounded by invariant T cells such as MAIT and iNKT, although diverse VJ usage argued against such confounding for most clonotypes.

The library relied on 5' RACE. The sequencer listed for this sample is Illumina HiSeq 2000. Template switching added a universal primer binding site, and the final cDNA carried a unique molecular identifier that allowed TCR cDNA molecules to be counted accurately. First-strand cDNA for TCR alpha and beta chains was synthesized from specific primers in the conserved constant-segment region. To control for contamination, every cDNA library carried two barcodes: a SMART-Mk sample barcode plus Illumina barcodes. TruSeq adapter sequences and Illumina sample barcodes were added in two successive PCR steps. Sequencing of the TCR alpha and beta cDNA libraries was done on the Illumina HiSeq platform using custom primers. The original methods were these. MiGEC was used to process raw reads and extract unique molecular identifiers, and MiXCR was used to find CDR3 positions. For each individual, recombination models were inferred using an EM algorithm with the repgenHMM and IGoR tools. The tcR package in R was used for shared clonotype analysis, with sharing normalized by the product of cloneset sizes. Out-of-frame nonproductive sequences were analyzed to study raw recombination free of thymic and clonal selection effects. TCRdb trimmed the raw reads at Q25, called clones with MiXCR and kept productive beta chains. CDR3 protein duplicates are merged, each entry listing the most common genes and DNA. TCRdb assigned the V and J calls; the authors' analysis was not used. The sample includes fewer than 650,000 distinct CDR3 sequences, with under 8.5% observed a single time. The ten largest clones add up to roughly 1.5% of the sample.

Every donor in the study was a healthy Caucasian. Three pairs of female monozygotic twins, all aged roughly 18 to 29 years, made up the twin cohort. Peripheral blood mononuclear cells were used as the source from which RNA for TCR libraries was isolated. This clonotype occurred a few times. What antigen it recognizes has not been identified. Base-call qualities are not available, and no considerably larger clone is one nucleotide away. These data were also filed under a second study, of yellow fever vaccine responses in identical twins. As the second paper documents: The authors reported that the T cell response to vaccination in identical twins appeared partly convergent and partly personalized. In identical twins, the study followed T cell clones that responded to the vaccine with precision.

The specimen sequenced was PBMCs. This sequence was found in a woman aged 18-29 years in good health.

The CDR3 amino acid sequence is: CASSGFGVASTYEQYF. The DNA sequence is as follows: TGTGCCAGCAGTGGATTTGGAGTAGCCTCCACCTACGAGCAGTACTTC. This chain is built from TRBV6-1 and TRBJ2-7, with an unclear D gene assignment. From its cysteine to its phenylalanine, the CDR3 spans 16 amino acids. Of the read, only the CDR3 DNA is kept; its 48 bases are in frame from base 1. The V and J ends are trimmed by 4 bases and 2 bases, leaving 18 bases between them. CDR1 MNHNS and CDR2 SASEGT were looked up in the germline V gene.